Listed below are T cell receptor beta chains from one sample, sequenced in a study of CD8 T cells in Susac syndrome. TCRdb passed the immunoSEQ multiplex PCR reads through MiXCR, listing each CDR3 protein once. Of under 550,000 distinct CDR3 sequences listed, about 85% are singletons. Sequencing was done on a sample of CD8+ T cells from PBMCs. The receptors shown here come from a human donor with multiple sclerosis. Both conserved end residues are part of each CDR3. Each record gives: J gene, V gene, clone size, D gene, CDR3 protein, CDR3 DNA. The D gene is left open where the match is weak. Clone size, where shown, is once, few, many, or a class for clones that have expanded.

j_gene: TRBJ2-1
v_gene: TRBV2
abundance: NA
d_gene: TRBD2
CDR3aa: CASSSATVGSGGYNEQFF
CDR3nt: TGTGCCAGCAGCTCGGCTACCGTCGGTTCGGGAGGATACAATGAGCAGTTCTTC

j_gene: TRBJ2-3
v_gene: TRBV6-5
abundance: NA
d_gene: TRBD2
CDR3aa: CASSYSASGQTDTQYF
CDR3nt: TGTGCCAGCAGTTACTCGGCTAGCGGGCAAACAGATACGCAGTATTTT

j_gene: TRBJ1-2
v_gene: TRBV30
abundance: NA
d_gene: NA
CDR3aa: CAWSGARSYGYTF
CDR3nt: TGTGCCTGGAGTGGGGCACGATCGTATGGCTACACCTTC

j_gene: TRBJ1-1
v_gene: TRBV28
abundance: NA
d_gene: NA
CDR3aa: CASSLSWEEDTEAFF
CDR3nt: TGTGCCAGCAGTTTATCGTGGGAAGAGGACACTGAAGCTTTCTTT

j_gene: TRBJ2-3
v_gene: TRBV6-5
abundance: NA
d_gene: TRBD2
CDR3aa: CASSLRTSGIPFPSTDTQYF
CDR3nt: TGTGCCAGCAGTTTGCGGACTAGCGGGATCCCTTTCCCTAGCACAGATACGCAGTATTTT

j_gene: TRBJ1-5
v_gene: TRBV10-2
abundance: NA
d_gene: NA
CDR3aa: CASSEWGVGNQPQHF
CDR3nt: TGCGCCAGCAGTGAGTGGGGGGTGGGCAATCAGCCCCAGCATTTT

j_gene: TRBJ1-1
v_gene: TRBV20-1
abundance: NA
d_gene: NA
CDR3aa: CSARDERDIRQAAFF
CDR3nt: TGCAGTGCTAGAGATGAAAGGGACATCCGACAGGCAGCTTTCTTT

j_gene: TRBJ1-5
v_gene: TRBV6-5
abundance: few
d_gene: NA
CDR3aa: CASSWTASNQPQHF
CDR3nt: TGTGCCAGCAGTTGGACAGCAAGCAATCAGCCCCAGCATTTT

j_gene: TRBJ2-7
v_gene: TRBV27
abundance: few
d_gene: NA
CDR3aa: CASSPVGGRLEQYF
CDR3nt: TGTGCCAGCAGCCCCGTAGGGGGAAGACTCGAGCAGTACTTC

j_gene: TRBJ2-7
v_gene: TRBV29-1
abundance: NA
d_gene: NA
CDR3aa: CSAQDRITSYEQYF
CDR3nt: TGCAGCGCTCAAGACAGAATCACCTCCTACGAGCAGTACTTC

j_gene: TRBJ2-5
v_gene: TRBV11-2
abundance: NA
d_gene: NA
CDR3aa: CASSLAMYQETQYF
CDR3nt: TGTGCCAGCAGCTTGGCTATGTACCAAGAGACCCAGTACTTC

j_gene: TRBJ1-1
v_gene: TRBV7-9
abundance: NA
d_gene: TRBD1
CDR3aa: CASSSGQVNTEAFF
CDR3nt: TGTGCCAGCAGCTCAGGACAGGTGAACACTGAAGCTTTCTTT

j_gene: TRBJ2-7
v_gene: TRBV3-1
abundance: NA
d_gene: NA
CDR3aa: CASSQDDYEQYF
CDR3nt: TGTGCCAGCAGCCAAGACGACTACGAGCAGTACTTC

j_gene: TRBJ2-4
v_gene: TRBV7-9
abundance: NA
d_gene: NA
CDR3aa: CASSLIQGSKNIQYF
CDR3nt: TGTGCCAGCAGCTTAATCCAGGGGTCCAAAAACATTCAGTACTTC

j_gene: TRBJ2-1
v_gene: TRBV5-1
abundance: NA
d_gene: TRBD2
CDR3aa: CASSYNPGGASEQFF
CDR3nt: TGCGCCAGCAGCTATAATCCGGGAGGGGCTAGTGAGCAGTTCTTC

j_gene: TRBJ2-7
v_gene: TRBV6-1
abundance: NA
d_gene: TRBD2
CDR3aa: CASSPSGGAGLSSYEQYF
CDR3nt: TGTGCCAGCAGCCCCAGCGGGGGGGCAGGCCTCAGCTCCTACGAGCAGTACTTC

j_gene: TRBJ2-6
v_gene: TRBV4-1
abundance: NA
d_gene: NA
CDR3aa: CASRRVGSGANVLTF
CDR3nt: TGCGCCAGCCGAAGAGTGGGCTCCGGGGCCAACGTCCTGACTTTC

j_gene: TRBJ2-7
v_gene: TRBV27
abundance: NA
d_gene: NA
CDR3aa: CASSLFDAASEQYF
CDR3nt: TGTGCCAGCAGTTTATTCGATGCAGCCTCTGAGCAGTACTTC

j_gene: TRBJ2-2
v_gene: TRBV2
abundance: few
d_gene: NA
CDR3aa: CASRINTGELFF
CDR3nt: TGTGCCAGCAGAATTAACACCGGGGAGCTGTTTTTT

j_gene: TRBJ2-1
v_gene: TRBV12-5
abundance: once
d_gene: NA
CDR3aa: CASGLGPPGSALQFF
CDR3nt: TGTGCTAGTGGTTTGGGTCCCCCGGGATCGGCTTTGCAGTTCTTC

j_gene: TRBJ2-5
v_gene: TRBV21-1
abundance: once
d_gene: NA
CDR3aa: CASSTDSYPGETQYF
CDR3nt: TGTGCCAGCAGCACGGACAGTTACCCCGGGGAGACCCAGTACTTC

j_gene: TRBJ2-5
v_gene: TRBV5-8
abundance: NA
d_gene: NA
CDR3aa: CASSFRWADNLEETQYF
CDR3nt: TGTGCCAGCAGCTTTCGGTGGGCGGATAACCTTGAAGAGACCCAGTACTTC